This is a list of T cell receptor beta chains from one sample in a study of shared clonotypes between healthy human individuals. TCRdb keeps only in-frame clones here, not all; method: immunoSEQ multiplex PCR. This sample carries some 660,000 clones, 55% to 85% of them seen once, and the ten largest clones take roughly 1.9%. The sample comprised memory CD4+ T cells sorted from blood. These receptors came from a woman in her thirties in good health. The CDR3 runs from the conserved cysteine through the conserved F or W. D genes are given only for firm matches. Size values are once, few and many counts, or a class for expanded clones, and some rows have none.

j_call | v_call | clone_size | d_call | cdr3_nt | cdr3_aa
TRBJ1-5 | TRBV6-4 | many | TRBD1 | TGTGCCAGCGGATACAGGGGGCAGCCCCAGCATTTT | CASGYRGQPQHF
TRBJ2-7 | TRBV11-1 | . | . | TGTGCCAGCAGCTTTTCCGAGGGAACCTACGAGCAGTACTTC | CASSFSEGTYEQYF
TRBJ2-5 | TRBV5-6 | once | . | TGTGCCAGCAGCTTTCCAGGAGAAGAGACCCAGTACTTC | CASSFPGEETQYF
TRBJ1-5 | TRBV5-6 | few | TRBD1 | TGTGCCAGCAGCGCGGGACAGGGGACTCAGCCCCAGCATTTT | CASSAGQGTQPQHF
TRBJ2-5 | TRBV2 | . | TRBD2 | TGTGCCAGCAGGCCCGGACTAGCGGGCCAAGAGACCCAGTACTTC | CASRPGLAGQETQYF
TRBJ2-2 | TRBV7-9 | . | . | TGTGCCAGCAGCAAGAGCCCGGGAGCCGCGGGCACCGGGGAGCTGTTTTTT | CASSKSPGAAGTGELFF
TRBJ2-3 | TRBV27 | few | . | TGTGCCAGCAGTTCCCAGCAGTTTGGGTCAGATACGCAGTATTTT | CASSSQQFGSDTQYF
TRBJ2-7 | TRBV27 | . | TRBD1 | TGTGCCAGCACTCCGCGCGGGACAGGGCCTAACGAGCAGTACTTC | CASTPRGTGPNEQYF
TRBJ2-5 | TRBV7-8 | . | . | TGTGCCAGCAGCTTAGCCACAGGGGAGGCAGAGACCCAGTACTTC | CASSLATGEAETQYF
TRBJ2-2 | TRBV27 | once | . | TGTGCCAGCAGTTTCCGGATGGCCTCCCCTAACACCGGGGAGCTGTTTTTT | CASSFRMASPNTGELFF
TRBJ1-4 | TRBV9 | once | . | TGTGCCAGCAGCGTAGATACGACAGATGAAAAACTGTTTTTT | CASSVDTTDEKLFF
TRBJ2-5 | TRBV27 | once | TRBD2 | TGTGCAACTAACGTGGGGGACTACAAAGAGACCCAGTACTTC | CATNVGDYKETQYF
TRBJ2-7 | TRBV9 | . | TRBD2 | TGTGCCAGCAGCTCAGGACTAGCGGGAGTAGGTCCCTACGAGCAGTACTTC | CASSSGLAGVGPYEQYF
TRBJ2-5 | TRBV28 | once | . | TGTGCCAGCAGCTCCCCAGCGACCCAGTACTTC | CASSSPATQYF
TRBJ2-7 | TRBV6-1 | . | TRBD2 | TGTGCCAGCAACCCTAATAGCGGGCCCTCCTACGAGCAGTACTTC | CASNPNSGPSYEQYF
TRBJ1-3 | TRBV5-5 | once | . | TGTGCCAGCAGCTTTGGGGAGGTACCTGGAAACACCATATATTTT | CASSFGEVPGNTIYF
TRBJ2-1 | TRBV5-1 | . | TRBD2 | TGCGCCAGCAGCTCCCCGACTAGCGGGAGGGCCTCCTACAATGAGCAGTTCTTC | CASSSPTSGRASYNEQFF
TRBJ2-2 | TRBV28 | once | . | TGTGCCAGCATCGGTGGGTCGGACACCGGGGAGCTGTTTTTT | CASIGGSDTGELFF
TRBJ2-5 | TRBV13 | . | . | TGTGCCAGCAGCTCCCGGCCGCTCGGAGAGACCCAGTACTTC | CASSSRPLGETQYF
TRBJ1-5 | TRBV19 | . | TRBD1 | TGTGCCAGTAGCCTGACAGGGGGCGGTCAGCCCCAGCATTTT | CASSLTGGGQPQHF
TRBJ2-7 | TRBV10-3 | few | . | TGTGCCATCAGTGAGTCGGCAGCTACCTCCTACGAGCAGTACTTC | CAISESAATSYEQYF
TRBJ1-1 | TRBV7-9 | . | TRBD1 | TGTGCCAGCCAGGGGGCCTTTGAAGCTTTCTTT | CASQGAFEAFF
TRBJ1-2 | TRBV18 | . | TRBD1 | TGTGCCAGCTCACCAGAGCCCACAGGGGTGAAGGATGGCTACACCTTC | CASSPEPTGVKDGYTF
TRBJ1-1 | TRBV2 | . | . | TGTGCCAGCAGGCCAACAGGGTTTCAGGCTGAAGCTTTCTTT | CASRPTGFQAEAFF
TRBJ2-1 | TRBV5-1 | . | . | TGCGCCAGCAGCCGGGGGCGCGGCTCCTACAATGAGCAGTTCTTC | CASSRGRGSYNEQFF
TRBJ2-7 | TRBV9 | . | TRBD2 | TGTGCCAGCAGCGTAGCGTCTAGCGGGGCTCCCTACGAGCAGTACTTC | CASSVASSGAPYEQYF
TRBJ1-2 | TRBV10-2 | once | TRBD1 | TGCGCCAGCAGTACGGGACAGGGAGCTAACTATGGCTACACCTTC | CASSTGQGANYGYTF
TRBJ1-3 | TRBV30 | . | . | TGTGCCTGGAGTCAAGTTTCTGGAAACACCATATATTTT | CAWSQVSGNTIYF
TRBJ2-7 | TRBV5-1 | . | TRBD1 | TGCGCCAGCAGCTTGGGTGTGGGGACAGGGATCTACGAGCAGTACTTC | CASSLGVGTGIYEQYF
TRBJ2-7 | TRBV5-1 | . | TRBD1 | TGCGCCAGCAGCGGGACAGGGGGAGCCTACGAGCAGTACTTC | CASSGTGGAYEQYF
TRBJ1-5 | TRBV29-1 | . | TRBD1 | TGCAGCGCCAGGGGGCCCAATCAGCCCCAGCATTTT | CSARGPNQPQHF
TRBJ2-5 | TRBV9 | once | . | TGTGCCAGCACCAAGGGGCCAGAGGAGACCCAGTACTTC | CASTKGPEETQYF
TRBJ2-7 | TRBV6-4 | . | TRBD2 | TGTGCCAGCAGTGACTCCCTAGCGGACACTTACGAGCAGTACTTC | CASSDSLADTYEQYF
TRBJ1-4 | TRBV6-5 | . | . | TGTGCCAGCAGTTACCTACGGGGACTTAATGAAAAACTGTTTTTT | CASSYLRGLNEKLFF
TRBJ2-5 | TRBV19 | . | TRBD2 | TGTGCCAGTAGTATTCGACCCGGGGGGGCCGAGACCCAGTACTTC | CASSIRPGGAETQYF
TRBJ1-1 | TRBV4-2 | . | . | TGTGCCAGCAGCCAAGATGGTACAGGGACTGAAGCTTTCTTT | CASSQDGTGTEAFF
TRBJ2-2 | TRBV29-1 | few | TRBD2 | TGCAGCGTTCGACTAGCGGGAGTGGGCGGGGAGCTGTTTTTT | CSVRLAGVGGELFF
TRBJ1-1 | TRBV2 | . | . | TGTGCCAGCAGTCTAGACCGGGACATAGCTTATGAAGCTTTCTTT | CASSLDRDIAYEAFF
TRBJ2-7 | TRBV5-1 | once | . | TGCGCCAGCAGCTTGAACGGAGGGGACTACGAGCAGTACTTC | CASSLNGGDYEQYF